This T cell receptor beta chain was retrieved from a study of vaccination effects on CD4 cells after COVID-19. Study outcomes and limitations: No early post-infection timepoints were available in the study, which also included few convalescent patients.

Antigen-specific CD4+ T cells were expanded with viral peptide pools in the ViraFEST assay before sequencing. Researchers isolated CD4+ T cells once ten to eleven days of culture had elapsed. Two-dose BNT162b2 or mRNA-1273 vaccination was given to participants. The researchers cultured 1.5 million to 2.5 million PBMC per well with approximately 11 IU/ml IL-2 and 8 to 10 ug/ml peptides. On both days 3 and 7, half of the culture medium was replaced with IL-2 medium. In the case of this clone: Antigen: not known.

The germline gives CDR1 KGHSH, CDR2 LQKENI. V lost 6 bases to trimming and J lost 4 bases; unmatched junction nucleotides: 9. This CDR3 has 15 amino acids. The method was immunoSEQ multiplex PCR; TCRdb's version includes in-frame clones alone and lacks a portion of them. The sample contains tens of thousands of clones, around 70% of which appear only once. The sequence came from a human donor who received a COVID-19 vaccine. This chain links TRBV18 with TRBJ1-3; 7 nucleotides line up with TRBD1. Specimen: CD4+ T cells from PBMCs cultured with HCoV-NL63 spike peptides, collected after COVID-19 vaccination. DNA of the CDR3: TGTGCCAGCTCTCCGACAGGGATTCTGGGAAACACCATATATTTT. Translated: CASSPTGILGNTIYF.